This entry lists 7 T cell receptor beta chains sequenced from one sample in a study of cytomegalovirus exposure and HLA in healthy donors. The primer mix had 60 Vbeta and 13 Jbeta primers. Sequencing was performed with immunoSEQ multiplex PCR; in TCRdb, only in-frame clones are kept and a portion is missing. There are some 170,000 clones in the sample; just over 70% occur only once, and less than 2.5% lies in the top ten. The material sequenced was PBMCs. Source of these receptors: a human donor in good health.

This clone has only one observation. The chain carries TRBV5-1 and TRBJ2-5, with TRBD2 matching over 14 bases. The V segment lost 4 bases and the J segment 1 base; nucleotides outside the gene matches: 3. Looked up from germline, CDR1 is SGHRS and CDR2 is YFSETQ. The CDR3 loop spans 16 amino acids. The CDR3: CASSTGLAGAQETQYF. The CDR3 DNA reads TGCGCCAGCAGCACGGGACTAGCGGGGGCCCAAGAGACCCAGTACTTC.

The gene calls are TRBV11-1 and TRBJ1-6, with D perhaps matching TRBD1 (5 bases). Trimming stripped 5 bases from V and 9 bases from J, with 14 bases between. CDR3 length: 14 amino acids. Germline V gene data show CDR1 as SGHAT and CDR2 as FQDESV (reference sequence). The CDR3, as DNA: TGTGCCAGCAGCCAACCTGGGGGGTTTTCACCCCTCCACTTT. Encoded protein: CASSQPGGFSPLHF.

The chain uses TRBV5-1 and TRBJ1-2; possible D gene TRBD1, 5 bases. The CDR3 totals 14 residues. Trimming took off 0 bases at V and 1 base at J, with 7 bases between the two ends. CDR1 SGHRS and CDR2 YFSETQ come from the germline V gene. Here the CDR3 DNA reads TGCGCCAGCAGCTTGGAGGGGCTTAACTATGGCTACACCTTC. Amino acid sequence: CASSLEGLNYGYTF.

This rearrangement joins TRBV29-1 to TRBJ2-5; D might be TRBD2 (7 bases). V was trimmed by 3 bases and J by 5 bases, leaving 16 bases between them. This CDR3 is 14 amino acids long. The germline gives CDR1 SQVTM, CDR2 ANQGSEA. CDR3 region: CSVDWGGSGETQYF. CDR3 nucleotide sequence: TGCAGCGTTGATTGGGGGGGCTCGGGGGAGACCCAGTACTTC.

This clone was found a few times. An end of the junction differs from the germline gene, which may be a read error. The V gene is TRBV7-7, the J gene TRBJ2-3; D is undetermined. Germline-derived CDR1 and CDR2 are SSHAT and FNYEAQ (reference sequence). This CDR3 comprises 15 residues. In DNA form, the CDR3 reads TGTGCTAGCAGCTTGTTGAACAGAAACACAGATACGCAGTATTTT. Translation gives CASSLLNRNTDTQYF. The full variable domain, rest sourced from reference TRBV7-7 and TRBJ2-3, is GAGVSQSPRYKVTKRGQDVTLRCDPISSHATLYWYQQALGQGPEFLTYFNYEAQPDKSGLPSDRFSAERPEGSISTLTIQRTEQRDSAMYRCASSLLNRNTDTQYFGPGTRLTVL.

This chain connects TRBV6-1 to TRBJ1-6; 10 nucleotides line up with TRBD1. Germline V lookup: CDR1 MNHNS, CDR2 SASEGT. CDR3 length: 17 amino acids. The V and J ends lost 2 bases and 8 bases, in that order; junction bases with no gene match: 9. The CDR3 sequence is CASSESRDRGGHSPLHF. The CDR3 bases are TGTGCCAGCAGTGAATCCCGGGACAGGGGAGGGCATTCACCCCTCCACTTT.

The chain has TRBV5-8 and TRBJ2-3; D gene unclear. V gave up 3 bases and J gave up 2 bases, with 4 bases separating them. CDR1 and CDR2 from the germline V gene are SGHTS and YDEGEE. This CDR3 has 12 residues. The chain's CDR3 is CASSSYTDTQYF. The CDR3 bases are TGTGCCAGCAGCTCTTACACAGATACGCAGTATTTT.